Each of the 20 T cell receptor beta chains below was sequenced from the same sample in a study of T cell repertoires in cytomegalovirus infection. Each CDR3 protein is one row after TCRdb ran MiXCR on the reads. The sample yields roughly 230,000 distinct CDR3 sequences, 22% seen once. Specimen: CD8+ T cells from PBMCs. These receptors came from a human donor in good health (CMV status not recorded). Some clones in this sample may be carry-over from other donors' samples.

V usage is TRBV20-1 and J usage is TRBJ1-1; D perhaps matches TRBD1 (5 bases). This CDR3 spans 16 amino acids. Germline V gene lookup returns CDR1 DFQATT and CDR2 SNEGSKA (reference sequence). Trimming stripped 6 bases from V and 2 bases from J, with 22 bases between. Here the CDR3 DNA reads TGCAGTGCCCCTCTGGAGACCCTCGACAGTAACACTGAAGCTTTCTTT. This codes for CSAPLETLDSNTEAFF.

This clonotype occurred a few times. V usage is TRBV6-6 and J usage is TRBJ2-3, with D maybe TRBD2 (5 bases). The CDR3 loop spans 16 amino acids. CDR1 and CDR2 from the germline V gene are MNHNY and SVGAGI (reference sequence). V was shortened by 0 bases and J by 5 bases, with 15 bases between the two germline ends. CDR3 coding DNA: TGTGCCAGCAGTTACTCTGGATTAGCGCTTGGAGATACGCAGTATTTT. This gives the protein CASSYSGLALGDTQYF.

This clonotype came up a few times. The chain carries TRBV2 and TRBJ2-7, with D possibly being TRBD1 or TRBD2 (5 bases each). Deletions cut 1 base from V and 4 bases from J, with 8 bases between. CDR1 and CDR2 (germline): SNHLY, FYNNEI. The CDR3 spans 13 residues. In nucleotides, the CDR3 is TGTGCCAGCAGTGAAGGGGACCAATACGAGCAGTACTTC. Amino acids: CASSEGDQYEQYF.

CDR3 in amino acids: CASSPPTYEQYF. The CDR3 DNA follows: TGTGCCAGCAGTCCCCCCACCTACGAGCAGTACTTC. J is TRBJ2-7 and V is TRBV6-1; the D is unclear. This CDR3 region has 12 residues. The germline V gene encodes CDR1 MNHNS and CDR2 SASEGT. V was trimmed by 5 bases and J by 2 bases, leaving 7 bases between them.

The V and J genes are TRBV27 and TRBJ1-1, with 10 positions matching TRBD1. The length of the CDR3 is 16 residues. V gave up 6 bases and J gave up 1 base; unmatched junction bases: 8. Germline V gene lookup returns CDR1 MNHEY and CDR2 SMNVEV (reference sequence). CDR3 in DNA: TGTGCCAGCAGGGGACAGGGGCTATTGGGGAACACTGAAGCTTTCTTT. As protein: CASRGQGLLGNTEAFF.

This clonotype was recorded many times. V is TRBV7-6 and J is TRBJ1-4; D remains ambiguous. V lost 3 bases and J 6 bases, leaving 8 bases between the germline ends. Germline loops: CDR1 SGHVS, CDR2 FNYEAQ. There are 13 residues in the CDR3. The CDR3 DNA reads as TGTGCCAGCAGCTTGGGCCCGGATGAAAAACTGTTTTTT. Its protein is CASSLGPDEKLFF.

This clonotype has a handful of counts. The chain carries TRBV12-3 or TRBV12-4 and TRBJ1-3, with D possibly TRBD1 on 6 matching bases. The CDR3 runs to 14 residues. V lost 5 bases and J 9 bases, leaving 17 bases between the germline ends. The CDR3 loop is CASSRASGASTIYF. The CDR3 region has the DNA TGTGCCAGCAGTCGGGCCTCGGGGGCCTCCACCATATATTTT.

V usage is TRBV20-1 and J usage is TRBJ1-2; D remains ambiguous. V was cut by 0 bases and J by 4 bases, with 12 bases left in between. Germline CDR1 reads DFQATT; CDR2 reads SNEGSKA (reference sequence). CDR3 length equals 14 residues. CDR3 DNA: TGCAGTGCTAGAGATTGGAACAGCCCCTATGGCTACACCTTC. Translating it yields CSARDWNSPYGYTF.

In this sample, this clonotype turned up a few times. The chain links TRBV5-1 to TRBJ2-3; TRBD2 matches 11 bases. CDR3 length: 17 residues. Germline V CDR1 and CDR2: SGHRS, YFSETQ. Trimming at V came to 4 bases and at J to 2 bases, leaving 9 bases not matched to a gene. CDR3 in amino acids: CASSPVTSGTFTDTQYF. CDR3 nucleotide sequence: TGCGCCAGCAGCCCAGTGACTAGCGGGACTTTCACAGATACGCAGTATTTT.

This clonotype came up a few times. The gene calls are TRBV28 and TRBJ2-2, with no clear D. The CDR3 is 12 residues long. V was cut by 6 bases and J by 7 bases, with 9 bases left in between. CDR1 is MDHEN, CDR2 SYDVKM, per germline. CDR3 DNA: TGTGCCAGCAGCCGAGACGGCGGGGAGCTGTTTTTT. Protein product: CASSRDGGELFF.

This chain connects TRBV5-4 to TRBJ2-5, with D tentatively TRBD1 (7 bases). V was pared by 0 bases and J by 9 bases, with 12 bases between. Germline V gene lookup returns CDR1 SGHNT and CDR2 YYREEE (reference sequence). The CDR3 runs 13 residues. CDR3 amino acids: CASSLGQGGPQYF. CDR3 DNA: TGTGCCAGCAGCTTGGGGCAGGGGGGACCCCAGTACTTC. The variable domain in full, with the rest retrieved from reference TRBV5-4 and TRBJ2-5, is ETGVTQSPTHLIKTRGQQVTLRCSSQSGHNTVSWYQQALGQGPQFIFQYYREEENGRGNFPPRFSGLQFPNYSSELNVNALELDDSALYLCASSLGQGGPQYFGPGTRLLVL.

This clonotype showed up just a few times. This chain links TRBV28 with TRBJ1-5; D is ambiguous. V lost 5 bases to trimming and J lost 3 bases, with 11 bases between them. The CDR3 length is 14 residues. CDR1 and CDR2 (germline): MDHEN, SYDVKM. In DNA, the CDR3 is TGTGCCAGCAGTGGTCCTTCCTTCAATCAGCCCCAGCATTTT. This gives the protein CASSGPSFNQPQHF.

This clonotype was seen repeatedly, ten times or more. This chain uses TRBV4-1 with TRBJ1-1; weak D call: TRBD1 (6 bases). CDR1 is MGHRA, CDR2 YSYEKL, per germline. Trimming took off 1 base at V and 10 bases at J, with 16 bases between the two ends. CDR3 size: 14 residues. CDR3: CASSQGSTQGGAFF. The CDR3 DNA reads as TGCGCCAGCAGCCAAGGATCGACACAGGGAGGAGCTTTCTTT.

This clonotype appeared a few times. The rearrangement links TRBV27 to TRBJ2-3, with D unclear. This CDR3 is 15 amino acids long. V dropped 5 bases and J dropped 6 bases, with 18 bases sitting between them. Per the germline V gene, CDR1 is MNHEY and CDR2 is SMNVEV (reference sequence). DNA for the CDR3: TGTGCCAGCAGTCCTTCGTCTGGTACCGGGGATACGCAGTATTTT. Translated, it gives CASSPSSGTGDTQYF.

J is TRBJ2-7 and V is TRBV28; 9 bases match TRBD2. Trimming took 7 bases from V and 3 from J; bases not matched to a gene: 4. In germline, CDR1 is MDHEN, CDR2 SYDVKM. The CDR3 length is 13 residues. The CDR3 region is CASTSSGDYEQYF. CDR3 nucleotides: TGTGCCAGCACTTCTAGCGGGGACTACGAGCAGTACTTC.

This clonotype was found many times. The chain joins TRBV12-3 or TRBV12-4 to TRBJ2-1; 7 bases map to TRBD1. The CDR3 covers 15 residues. The V segment lost 5 bases and the J segment 6 bases; nucleotides outside the gene matches: 10. CDR3 region: CASSATGSGINEQFF. For the CDR3, the DNA is TGTGCCAGCAGTGCGACAGGGTCGGGAATCAATGAGCAGTTCTTC.

This clonotype was observed a few times. This chain links TRBV7-9 with TRBJ1-1; D is uncertain. This CDR3 is 11 amino acids long. CDR1 and CDR2 (germline): SEHNR, FQNEAQ (reference sequence). V was pared by 5 bases and J by 14 bases, with 15 bases between. The CDR3 spells CASSGLSNSFF. The CDR3 DNA reads TGTGCCAGCAGCGGCCTAAGCAATTCGTTCTTT.

The V and J genes are TRBV20-1 and TRBJ2-3, with 9 bases that match TRBD2. This CDR3 comprises 15 residues. The V and J ends lost 0 bases and 6 bases, in that order; junction bases with no gene match: 7. CDR1 is DFQATT, CDR2 SNEGSKA, per germline (reference sequence). CDR3 protein: CSARDIPSGVDTQYF. The CDR3 DNA sequence: TGCAGTGCTAGAGACATCCCTAGCGGGGTGGATACGCAGTATTTT.

This rearrangement joins TRBV7-6 to TRBJ2-2; D possibly corresponds to TRBD1 (5 bases). The CDR3 spans 18 residues. V was cut by 5 bases and J by 6 bases, with 25 bases left in between. The germline CDR1 and CDR2 sequences are SGHVS and FNYEAQ. The CDR3 nucleotides read TGTGCCAGCAGCCCAGCCCCCCCGGACAAGGAAATGGCCGGGGAGCTGTTTTTT. Translation gives CASSPAPPDKEMAGELFF.

This clonotype was found many times. J is TRBJ1-1 and V is TRBV6-5, with D perhaps matching TRBD1 (6 bases). Per germline, CDR1 MNHEY and CDR2 SVGAGI. CDR3 length: 15 residues. The ends were cut back, 0 bases at V and 1 base at J, with 9 bases in the middle. The CDR3 coding sequence is TGTGCCAGCAGTTACTCTACAGGGTCGAACACTGAAGCTTTCTTT. Translating gives CASSYSTGSNTEAFF.